This is a list of T cell receptor beta chains from one sample in a study of PD-1 blockade in classical Hodgkin lymphoma. The assay was immunoSEQ multiplex PCR, and TCRdb's table has in-frame clones only and misses some. The sample yields about 41,000 clones, around 87% seen once. Sequences were derived from peripheral blood mononuclear cells (PBMCs), sampled before the second cycle of nivolumab. These receptor sequences come from a human donor with classical Hodgkin lymphoma. Both conserved end residues are part of each CDR3. The order of the fields is CDR3 DNA, CDR3 protein, clone size, CDR3 length, V gene, J gene, D gene. The D gene is left open where the match is weak. A clone size is listed for some rows: how often the clone was seen (once, few, many), or a class if it is expanded.

DNA: TGTGCCAGTAGTATGGATAGCGGGAGGACCACAGATACGCAGTATTTT; CDR3: CASSMDSGRTTDTQYF; size: .; length: 16; V: TRBV19; J: TRBJ2-3; D: TRBD2
DNA: TGTGCCAGCAGTTCACCCCTCATGGGGCAAGCGCAGTATTTT; CDR3: CASSSPLMGQAQYF; size: .; length: 14; V: TRBV28; J: TRBJ2-3; D: .
DNA: TGCGCCAGCAGTGAGCGGAGGACAGGCCAAGAGACCCAGTACTTC; CDR3: CASSERRTGQETQYF; size: .; length: 15; V: TRBV10-2; J: TRBJ2-5; D: TRBD1
DNA: TGTGCCAGCAGCTCCTCCGGACAGGGCCCCTACGAGCAGTACTTC; CDR3: CASSSSGQGPYEQYF; size: .; length: 15; V: TRBV11-2; J: TRBJ2-7; D: TRBD1
DNA: TGTGCCAGTACCCCACAGGCTTCAGAAACGCAGTATTTT; CDR3: CASTPQASETQYF; size: .; length: 13; V: TRBV19; J: TRBJ2-3; D: .
DNA: TGCAGTGCTAGATGGGAGACCCAGTACTTC; CDR3: CSARWETQYF; size: .; length: 10; V: TRBV20-1; J: TRBJ2-5; D: .
DNA: TGTGCCAGCAGCTCAATAGGTCAGGTAGGATACGAGCAGTACTTC; CDR3: CASSSIGQVGYEQYF; size: .; length: 15; V: TRBV27; J: TRBJ2-7; D: .
DNA: TGTGCCAGCGGGACTAGCGGGAGAGGTACCGGGGAGCTGTTTTTT; CDR3: CASGTSGRGTGELFF; size: .; length: 15; V: TRBV11-3; J: TRBJ2-2; D: TRBD2
DNA: TGTGCCAGCAGTGACCGGGCGGGACCCAGGAACGAGCAGTACTTC; CDR3: CASSDRAGPRNEQYF; size: .; length: 15; V: TRBV2; J: TRBJ2-7; D: .
DNA: TGTGCCAGCAGTTATGGTGGGGCAGATACGCAGTATTTT; CDR3: CASSYGGADTQYF; size: .; length: 13; V: TRBV28; J: TRBJ2-3; D: .
DNA: TGTGCCAGCAGTTACCTCCCCTTAGCGGGCGGGGAGCTGTTTTTT; CDR3: CASSYLPLAGGELFF; size: .; length: 15; V: TRBV6-5; J: TRBJ2-2; D: TRBD2
DNA: TGTGCCAGCAGCCCGGACAGTCAGGAGACCCAGTACTTC; CDR3: CASSPDSQETQYF; size: .; length: 13; V: TRBV7-9; J: TRBJ2-5; D: .
DNA: TGTGCCAGTAGTAGGGCCACAACCGGGGAGCTGTTTTTT; CDR3: CASSRATTGELFF; size: .; length: 13; V: TRBV19; J: TRBJ2-2; D: .
DNA: TGTGCCAGCAGCCACGGACAGGGGGCGACAGTTTACACCTTC; CDR3: CASSHGQGATVYTF; size: once; length: 14; V: TRBV14; J: TRBJ1-2; D: TRBD1
DNA: TGCGCCAGCAGCTTGGATCAGGGGTCTGGAAACACCATATATTTT; CDR3: CASSLDQGSGNTIYF; size: .; length: 15; V: TRBV5-1; J: TRBJ1-3; D: .
DNA: TGTGCCAGCAGCTTAGTTACTAGCGGGGGCCAAGAGACCCAGTACTTC; CDR3: CASSLVTSGGQETQYF; size: .; length: 16; V: TRBV7-2; J: TRBJ2-5; D: TRBD2
DNA: TGTGCCAGCAGTTTGGTTGGTAATGAGCAGTTCTTC; CDR3: CASSLVGNEQFF; size: .; length: 12; V: TRBV27; J: TRBJ2-1; D: .
DNA: TGCGCCAGCAGCTCACACAGGGGATCGGGGGAGCAGTACTTC; CDR3: CASSSHRGSGEQYF; size: .; length: 14; V: TRBV5-1; J: TRBJ2-7; D: TRBD1
DNA: TGTGCCAGCAGCCAAGGAGGAACAGGAAGGACTGAAGCTTTCTTT; CDR3: CASSQGGTGRTEAFF; size: .; length: 15; V: TRBV4-2; J: TRBJ1-1; D: .
DNA: TGTGCCAGCAGTGAGACCCAAGAGACCCAGTACTTC; CDR3: CASSETQETQYF; size: .; length: 12; V: TRBV2; J: TRBJ2-5; D: .
DNA: TGCGCCAGCAGCCAAGTAGTGAGAGACGAGCAGTACTTC; CDR3: CASSQVVRDEQYF; size: .; length: 13; V: TRBV4-1; J: TRBJ2-7; D: .
DNA: TGTGCCAGCAGTTTCCGGCGCAGGACAGGGGATGGCACTGAAGCTTTCTTT; CDR3: CASSFRRRTGDGTEAFF; size: few; length: 17; V: TRBV28; J: TRBJ1-1; D: TRBD1
DNA: TGTGCCAGTAGGATCACCGGGGGACGAACCGGGGAGCTGTTTTTT; CDR3: CASRITGGRTGELFF; size: .; length: 15; V: TRBV19; J: TRBJ2-2; D: .
DNA: TGTGCCAGCAGCTTAGGGCCGACGGCAGCAGATACGCAGTATTTT; CDR3: CASSLGPTAADTQYF; size: .; length: 15; V: TRBV13; J: TRBJ2-3; D: .
DNA: TGTGCCAGCAGCCACCCGGGGGGCCTTACAGATACGCAGTATTTT; CDR3: CASSHPGGLTDTQYF; size: .; length: 15; V: TRBV2; J: TRBJ2-3; D: .
DNA: TGTGCCAGCAGGGGACTAGCAGATAACACAGATACGCAGTATTTT; CDR3: CASRGLADNTDTQYF; size: .; length: 15; V: TRBV6-5; J: TRBJ2-3; D: TRBD2
DNA: TGTGCCAGCAGCTTAACGAGGGCTAGCAATGAGCAGTTCTTC; CDR3: CASSLTRASNEQFF; size: .; length: 14; V: TRBV7-3; J: TRBJ2-1; D: .
DNA: TGCGCCAGCAGCCCTGGTGGAGGCGGGACTTACAATGAGCAGTTCTTC; CDR3: CASSPGGGGTYNEQFF; size: once; length: 16; V: TRBV5-1; J: TRBJ2-1; D: .
DNA: TGCGCCAGACATAGAAAAACCGATCAGCCCCAGCATTTT; CDR3: CARHRKTDQPQHF; size: .; length: 13; V: TRBV5-1; J: TRBJ1-5; D: .
DNA: TGTGCCAGCAGTAGGGGACAGGGGGCAAATAATTCACCCCTCCACTTT; CDR3: CASSRGQGANNSPLHF; size: .; length: 16; V: TRBV2; J: TRBJ1-6; D: TRBD1
DNA: TGTGCCAGCGGATTCCGGAGCCGGTATGAGCAGTTCTTC; CDR3: CASGFRSRYEQFF; size: .; length: 13; V: TRBV28; J: TRBJ2-1; D: .
DNA: TGTGCCAGCAGCTTAACGGCCGGGGCCAACGTCCTGACTTTC; CDR3: CASSLTAGANVLTF; size: few; length: 14; V: TRBV7-2; J: TRBJ2-6; D: .
DNA: TGTGCCAGCAGCCCGGGACTAGGCTTCGAGCAGTACTTC; CDR3: CASSPGLGFEQYF; size: medium-sized; length: 13; V: TRBV5-5; J: TRBJ2-7; D: TRBD2
DNA: TGTGCCAGCAGTTCTAGCGGGGGGGCTGTAGAGACCCAGTACTTC; CDR3: CASSSSGGAVETQYF; size: .; length: 15; V: TRBV7-2; J: TRBJ2-5; D: TRBD2
DNA: TGTGCCAGCTCTGGGGGCAGGGGCCTTCAAGAGACCCAGTACTTC; CDR3: CASSGGRGLQETQYF; size: .; length: 15; V: TRBV6-1; J: TRBJ2-5; D: .
DNA: TGTGCCAGCAGTCTGGGACGGCTTAATGAAAAACTGTTTTTT; CDR3: CASSLGRLNEKLFF; size: .; length: 14; V: TRBV6-5; J: TRBJ1-4; D: .
DNA: TGTGCCAGCAGCGGGACACCCTCTGGAAACACCATATATTTT; CDR3: CASSGTPSGNTIYF; size: .; length: 14; V: TRBV5-6; J: TRBJ1-3; D: .
DNA: TGCGCCAGCAGCTTGGAGGCTAGCGGGAGCACAGATACGCAGTATTTT; CDR3: CASSLEASGSTDTQYF; size: .; length: 16; V: TRBV5-1; J: TRBJ2-3; D: TRBD2
DNA: TGTGCCAGCACTCCTGATTCTGGAAACACCATATATTTT; CDR3: CASTPDSGNTIYF; size: .; length: 13; V: TRBV6-1; J: TRBJ1-3; D: .
DNA: TGTGCCAGCAGTTTATTAGGGGAAGATGCTGAAGCTTTCTTT; CDR3: CASSLLGEDAEAFF; size: .; length: 14; V: TRBV28; J: TRBJ1-1; D: .
DNA: TGTGCCAGCAGGGGATTAAGCCTAGCGGGAAACAATGAGCAGTTCTTC; CDR3: CASRGLSLAGNNEQFF; size: .; length: 16; V: TRBV7-9; J: TRBJ2-1; D: TRBD2
DNA: TGTGCCACCCAAGAAGGAGGACTTAGCAATCAGCCCCAGCATTTT; CDR3: CATQEGGLSNQPQHF; size: .; length: 15; V: TRBV2; J: TRBJ1-5; D: .
DNA: TGTGCCAGCAGCCTTCCTGGACAGGGGGCTCGGAATGAGCAGTTCTTC; CDR3: CASSLPGQGARNEQFF; size: .; length: 16; V: TRBV6-6; J: TRBJ2-1; D: TRBD1
DNA: TGTGCCAGCAGCCTCGGGACAGCCAAGACCTACGAGCAGTACTTC; CDR3: CASSLGTAKTYEQYF; size: once; length: 15; V: TRBV7-2; J: TRBJ2-7; D: TRBD1
DNA: TGTGCCAGCACCCTGACCTCCGGGACAGAAGCTTTCTTT; CDR3: CASTLTSGTEAFF; size: .; length: 13; V: TRBV28; J: TRBJ1-1; D: .
DNA: TGTGCCAGCAGCGTAGCCACTAGCGGGGGTTTCCAAGAGACCCAGTACTTC; CDR3: CASSVATSGGFQETQYF; size: .; length: 17; V: TRBV9; J: TRBJ2-5; D: TRBD2
DNA: TGCAGCGTTACAAAGAACACTGAAGCTTTCTTT; CDR3: CSVTKNTEAFF; size: .; length: 11; V: TRBV29-1; J: TRBJ1-1; D: .
DNA: TGTGCCAGCAGTTTTAGTCTAGCGGGGGGGCGAGCAGATACGCAGTATTTT; CDR3: CASSFSLAGGRADTQYF; size: .; length: 17; V: TRBV28; J: TRBJ2-3; D: TRBD2
DNA: TGTGCCAGCAGCTTAGGGAGGGTAGTTCGGGATGGCTACACCTTC; CDR3: CASSLGRVVRDGYTF; size: .; length: 15; V: TRBV11-2; J: TRBJ1-2; D: .
DNA: TGTGCCAGCAGTTTAACGGGAGGAGGCGAGCAGTACTTC; CDR3: CASSLTGGGEQYF; size: .; length: 13; V: TRBV28; J: TRBJ2-7; D: TRBD2
DNA: TGTGCCAGCAGCTTAGGCCTAGCGGGGGCTATCACAGATACGCAGTATTTT; CDR3: CASSLGLAGAITDTQYF; size: .; length: 17; V: TRBV13; J: TRBJ2-3; D: TRBD2
DNA: TGTGCCAGCAGCCAAGATCGGAACAGGGTCCCCCCAGATACGCAGTATTTT; CDR3: CASSQDRNRVPPDTQYF; size: .; length: 17; V: TRBV4-2; J: TRBJ2-3; D: .
DNA: TGTGCCAGCACAGAGTTGGACAGGGCGGCCGGGGAGCTGTTTTTT; CDR3: CASTELDRAAGELFF; size: .; length: 15; V: TRBV6-6; J: TRBJ2-2; D: TRBD1
DNA: TGTGCCAGCAGTAAGCGGGAGGGTACGAATGAGCAGTTCTTC; CDR3: CASSKREGTNEQFF; size: .; length: 14; V: TRBV6-6; J: TRBJ2-1; D: TRBD2